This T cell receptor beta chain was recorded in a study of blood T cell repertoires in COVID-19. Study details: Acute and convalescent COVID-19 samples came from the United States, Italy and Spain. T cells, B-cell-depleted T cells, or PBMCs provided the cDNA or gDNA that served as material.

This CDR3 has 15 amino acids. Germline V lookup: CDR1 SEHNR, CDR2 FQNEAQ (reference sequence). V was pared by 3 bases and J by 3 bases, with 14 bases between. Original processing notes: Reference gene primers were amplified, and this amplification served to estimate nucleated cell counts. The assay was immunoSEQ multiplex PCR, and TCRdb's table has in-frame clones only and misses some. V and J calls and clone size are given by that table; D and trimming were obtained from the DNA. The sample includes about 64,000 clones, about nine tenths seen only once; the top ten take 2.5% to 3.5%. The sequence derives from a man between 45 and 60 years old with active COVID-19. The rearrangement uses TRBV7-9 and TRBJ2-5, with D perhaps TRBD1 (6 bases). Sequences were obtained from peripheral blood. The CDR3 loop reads CASSFRQDHKETQYF. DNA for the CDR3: TGTGCCAGCAGCTTTAGACAGGACCACAAAGAGACCCAGTACTTC.